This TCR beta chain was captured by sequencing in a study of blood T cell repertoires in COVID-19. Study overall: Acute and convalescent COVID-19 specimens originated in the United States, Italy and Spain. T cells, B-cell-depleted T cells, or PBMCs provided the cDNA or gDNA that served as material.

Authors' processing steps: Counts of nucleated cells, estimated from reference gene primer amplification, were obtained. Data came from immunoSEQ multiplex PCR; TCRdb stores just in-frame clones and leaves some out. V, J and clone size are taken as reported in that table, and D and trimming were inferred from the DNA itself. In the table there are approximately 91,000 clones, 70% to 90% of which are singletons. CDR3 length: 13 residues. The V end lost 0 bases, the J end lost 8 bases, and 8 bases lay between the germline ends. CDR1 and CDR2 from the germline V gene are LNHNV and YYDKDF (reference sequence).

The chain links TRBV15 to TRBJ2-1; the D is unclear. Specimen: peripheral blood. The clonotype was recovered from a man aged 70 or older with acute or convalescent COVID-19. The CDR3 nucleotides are TGTGCCACCAGCAGAGAGCTACTTCATGAGCAGTTCTTC. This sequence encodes CATSRELLHEQFF.